The present entry profiles one T cell receptor (beta chain) with its context. This sample was taken from a study of shared clonotypes between healthy human individuals. CDR1 and CDR2 (germline): ENHRY, SYGVKD. The V gene lost 6 bases and the J gene lost 2 bases, with 11 bases spanning the gap. The CDR3 is made up of 13 amino acids. At a deep level, the assay was run. This table comes from immunoSEQ multiplex PCR, and its TCRdb copy is limited to in-frame clones, with some not included. The sample shows around 2.5 million clones, 93% of them seen only once. Every donor, a Caucasian adult, lived in Nashville, Tennessee.

The sequence derives from a man aged 18 to 30 in good health. Some clones in this sample may be carry-over from other donors' samples. Sequenced sample: naive CD4+ T cells from PBMCs. The subset: CD45RA+ positively selected. The chain couples TRBV10-3 to TRBJ2-7; no clear D gene. CDR3: CAIRGSSTYEQYF. The CDR3 DNA reads as TGTGCCATCAGGGGCTCCAGTACCTACGAGCAGTACTTC.